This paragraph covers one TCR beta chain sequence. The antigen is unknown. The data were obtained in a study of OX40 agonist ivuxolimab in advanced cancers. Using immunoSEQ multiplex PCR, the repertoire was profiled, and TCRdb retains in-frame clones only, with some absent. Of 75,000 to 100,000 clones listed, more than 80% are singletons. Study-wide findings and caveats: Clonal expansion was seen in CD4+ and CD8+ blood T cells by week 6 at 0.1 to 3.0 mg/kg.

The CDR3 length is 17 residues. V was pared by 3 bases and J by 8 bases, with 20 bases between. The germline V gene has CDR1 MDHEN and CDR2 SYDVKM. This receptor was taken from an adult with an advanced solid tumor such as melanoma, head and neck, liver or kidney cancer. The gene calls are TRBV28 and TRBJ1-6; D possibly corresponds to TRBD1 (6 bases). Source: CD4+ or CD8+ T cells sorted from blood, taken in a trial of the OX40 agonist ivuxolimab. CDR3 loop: CASSFPPGQGPYSPLHF. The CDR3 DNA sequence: TGTGCCAGCAGTTTCCCCCCGGGACAAGGACCTTATTCACCCCTCCACTTT.